A selection of T cell receptor beta chains follows, all from one sample in a study of blood T cell repertoires in COVID-19. Repertoires were generated with immunoSEQ multiplex PCR, while TCRdb's copy carries only in-frame clones and drops some. The sample yields 200,000 or so clones, roughly 75% seen once. Input material: peripheral blood. All receptors come from a woman in her seventies with acute or convalescent COVID-19. The CDR3 runs from the conserved cysteine through the conserved F or W. A D gene is named only where the DNA matches it firmly. Size tells how often a clone was seen (once, few, many) or the class of an expanded clone, and some rows leave it out.

V gene	J gene	D gene	clone size	CDR3 DNA	CDR3 protein
TRBV6-4	TRBJ1-4	.	.	TGTGCCAGCAGTGGGGGGACAAGGGTACCGGGTGAAAAACTGTTTTTT	CASSGGTRVPGEKLFF
TRBV2	TRBJ2-7	.	.	TGTGCCAGCAGTGGAACAGGGCGCGAGCAGTACTTC	CASSGTGREQYF
TRBV15	TRBJ2-7	TRBD1	.	TGTGCCACCAGCTCCAACAGGGGGTACGAGCAGTACTTC	CATSSNRGYEQYF
TRBV4-2	TRBJ1-2	.	.	TGTGCCAGCAGCCCCCTGGGGGCAGAAGACTATGGCTACACCTTC	CASSPLGAEDYGYTF
TRBV6-6	TRBJ1-1	TRBD1	.	TGTGCCAGCAGTCGAGATACAGGGGGCGGACGCACTGAAGCTTTCTTT	CASSRDTGGGRTEAFF
TRBV5-1	TRBJ1-2	TRBD1	.	TGCGCCAGCAGCCTAGAACTCCTTGGACAGGAAGCTAACTATGGCTACACCTTC	CASSLELLGQEANYGYTF
TRBV7-2	TRBJ2-3	TRBD1	once	TGTGCCAGCAGCTCCACAGGGGTCGTAGATACGCAGTATTTT	CASSSTGVVDTQYF
TRBV7-7	TRBJ2-1	TRBD2	.	TGTGCTAGCAGCCTCGCACTAGCGGCTAGCTACAATGAGCAGTTCTTC	CASSLALAASYNEQFF
TRBV10-3	TRBJ2-7	.	.	TGTGCCATCAGTACAAACGAAAGAGATGGCAGGGTGTTCAACGAGCAGTACTTC	CAISTNERDGRVFNEQYF
TRBV5-1	TRBJ2-3	.	.	TGCGCCAGCAGCTTGCCACCCCCTGCGGGGAACACAGATACGCAGTATTTT	CASSLPPPAGNTDTQYF
TRBV5-4	TRBJ2-1	.	once	TGTGCCAGCAGACGGGACTCCAGCTCCTACAATGAGCAGTTCTTC	CASRRDSSSYNEQFF
TRBV29-1	TRBJ1-1	TRBD1	.	TGCAGCGCCTCACAGGGGGTCAGCACTGAAGCTTTCTTT	CSASQGVSTEAFF
TRBV2	TRBJ1-6	TRBD1	.	TGTGCCAGCAGAGCAACGACAGGGCTCTTCAATTCACCCCTCCACTTT	CASRATTGLFNSPLHF
TRBV15	TRBJ1-1	.	.	TGTGCCACCAGGCAGGGGCTTTCGGGCACTGAAGCTTTCTTT	CATRQGLSGTEAFF
TRBV25-1	TRBJ1-1	TRBD1	few	TGTGCCAGCCAGGGGGTACGGACTGAAGCTTTCTTT	CASQGVRTEAFF
TRBV4-1	TRBJ2-7	.	.	TGCGCCAGCAGACCAGACAGGACTGGGGAGCAGTACTTC	CASRPDRTGEQYF
TRBV7-2	TRBJ2-1	.	once	TGTGCCAGCAGCCCCCGGAGGGATGAGCAGTTCTTC	CASSPRRDEQFF
TRBV7-9	TRBJ2-6	TRBD1	.	TGTGCCAGCAGCACACGGACAGGGGCTGGGGCCAACGTCCTGACTTTC	CASSTRTGAGANVLTF
TRBV12-3/TRBV12-4	TRBJ2-7	.	.	TGTGCCAGCAGTCCCCCCCAGTCGCTCGAGCAGTACTTC	CASSPPQSLEQYF
TRBV30	TRBJ1-5	.	once	TGTGCCTGGAGTGTACGGCAGGGGAATCAGCCCCAGCATTTT	CAWSVRQGNQPQHF
TRBV19	TRBJ2-1	TRBD2	.	TGTGCCAGTAGACCCCCGAGCGGGACCTACAATGAGCAGTTCTTC	CASRPPSGTYNEQFF
TRBV10-1	TRBJ2-3	TRBD1	.	TGCGCCAGCAGTGACCTGGGACAGGGGGCTTTTAGAAATACGCAGTATTTT	CASSDLGQGAFRNTQYF
TRBV5-4	TRBJ2-5	TRBD2	.	TGTGCCAGCAGCTTGGCCCGGACTAGCGGGAGCCAAGAGACCCAGTACTTC	CASSLARTSGSQETQYF
TRBV7-9	TRBJ2-5	.	.	TGTGCCAGCAGCTTAGTAACCGACAGAAGGGAGACCCAGTACTTC	CASSLVTDRRETQYF
TRBV11-2	TRBJ2-1	TRBD1	.	TGTGCCAGCAGAGGACAGGGGTCCCTCAATGAGCAGTTCTTC	CASRGQGSLNEQFF
TRBV3-1/TRBV3-2	TRBJ2-2	.	.	TGTGCCAGCAGCCTGGGAGAGGGCCACACCGGGGAGCTGTTTTTT	CASSLGEGHTGELFF
TRBV11-2	TRBJ2-7	TRBD2	.	TGTGCCAGCAGCCCCAGACTAGCGGGAGTCGAGCAGTACTTC	CASSPRLAGVEQYF
TRBV15	TRBJ2-7	TRBD2	.	TGTGCCACCAGCAGAGATGGTATCGGACTAGCGAGATCCTACGAGCAGTACTTC	CATSRDGIGLARSYEQYF
TRBV7-9	TRBJ2-7	TRBD2	.	TGTGCCAGCAGCCGACGGACTAGCGACTCCTACGAGCAGTACTTC	CASSRRTSDSYEQYF
TRBV7-2	TRBJ1-1	TRBD1	.	TGTGCCAGCAGCCCGGGACAGGGGAACATGAACACTGAAGCTTTCTTT	CASSPGQGNMNTEAFF
TRBV2	TRBJ1-2	TRBD1	.	TGTGCCAGCGGACGGGACAGAGGAGATTATGGCTACACCTTC	CASGRDRGDYGYTF
TRBV29-1	TRBJ2-3	.	.	TGCAGCGTTGAAGGCCAGGCTATTAGCACAGATACGCAGTATTTT	CSVEGQAISTDTQYF
TRBV28	TRBJ1-1	.	medium-sized	TGTGCCAGCAGTTTAGAGCCAGGGAGGACTGAAGCTTTCTTT	CASSLEPGRTEAFF
TRBV3-1/TRBV3-2	TRBJ2-3	TRBD2	.	TGTGCCAGCAGCCCGCGGACTAGCGGGAGGGGTACAGATACGCAGTATTTT	CASSPRTSGRGTDTQYF
TRBV11-2	TRBJ2-5	TRBD2	.	TGTGCCAGCAGCTCCGGACTAGCGGGAGGACAGACCCAGTACTTC	CASSSGLAGGQTQYF
TRBV28	TRBJ2-2	.	.	TGTGCCAGCAGTTTATTAGCGCCCGGGGAGCTGTTTTTT	CASSLLAPGELFF
TRBV6-5	TRBJ1-5	TRBD1	.	TGTGCCAGCAGTTTGTCCGGACAGGCAAGCAATCAGCCCCAGCATTTT	CASSLSGQASNQPQHF
TRBV3-1/TRBV3-2	TRBJ1-1	.	.	TGTGCCAGCTCCTCACCCGCTCAGGGTTATCCTGAAGCTTTCTTT	CASSSPAQGYPEAFF
TRBV19	TRBJ2-5	.	.	TGTGCCAGTAGTATAGCCCTCTCCCAGGGGAGCCAAGAGACCCAGTACTTC	CASSIALSQGSQETQYF
TRBV6-1	TRBJ1-1	.	.	TGTGCCAGCAGTGAATGGAGGAACACTGAAGCTTTCTTT	CASSEWRNTEAFF
TRBV27	TRBJ1-1	TRBD1	.	TGTGCCAGCAGTTTATCTACAGGGGGCTTCACTGAAGCTTTCTTT	CASSLSTGGFTEAFF
TRBV5-8	TRBJ1-2	.	.	TGTGCCAGCAGCTTGGGCAGGGATGGCTACACCTTC	CASSLGRDGYTF
TRBV7-6	TRBJ1-5	TRBD1	.	TGTGCCAGCAGCTTCGCAGGGGGCGATCAGCCCCAGCATTTT	CASSFAGGDQPQHF
TRBV6-2/TRBV6-3	TRBJ1-6	.	once	TGTGCCAGCAGTTCAGGGAATTCACCCCTCCACTTT	CASSSGNSPLHF
TRBV29-1	TRBJ2-5	TRBD2	.	TGCAGCACCCGGACTAGCGGGAGAATAGAGACCCAGTACTTC	CSTRTSGRIETQYF
TRBV7-9	TRBJ2-7	TRBD1	.	TGTGCCAGCAGGCCGGGACAGGACTACGAGCAGTACTTC	CASRPGQDYEQYF
TRBV6-1	TRBJ1-1	.	once	TGTGCCAGCAGTGATCGGGGTGGGGCTGAAGCTTTCTTT	CASSDRGGAEAFF
TRBV7-3	TRBJ2-5	TRBD2	.	TGTGCCAGCAGCCCGGGGGGTGGGACCCAGTACTTC	CASSPGGGTQYF
TRBV5-4	TRBJ2-5	.	.	TGTGCCAGCAGCTTGGGACTGCGAGAGACCCAGTACTTC	CASSLGLRETQYF
TRBV10-1	TRBJ2-2	TRBD2	few	TGCGCCAGCAGTGAGTCGAAAGCGGGAAAAGGGGAGCTGTTTTTT	CASSESKAGKGELFF
TRBV2	TRBJ2-7	TRBD1	.	TGTGCCAGCATGTGGACAGGGTCCTACGAGCAGTACTTC	CASMWTGSYEQYF
TRBV28	TRBJ1-2	.	.	TGTGCCAGCAGTTCTCTAAAGGGGGGAGGGCGCGGCTACACCTTC	CASSSLKGGGRGYTF
TRBV27	TRBJ2-1	TRBD2	.	TGTGCCAGCAGTTTCATAGGGAGGGGTAACAATGAGCAGTTCTTC	CASSFIGRGNNEQFF
TRBV11-3	TRBJ2-2	.	.	TGTGCCAGCAGCTTGCTGAGAACCGGGGAGCTGTTTTTT	CASSLLRTGELFF
TRBV10-3	TRBJ2-1	.	once	TGTGCCATCAGTCCTACCCAACTAGGCGGCAATGAGCAGTTCTTC	CAISPTQLGGNEQFF
TRBV19	TRBJ1-4	.	.	TGTGCCAGTAGTGGAGGGCTCGGCGAAAAACTGTTTTTT	CASSGGLGEKLFF